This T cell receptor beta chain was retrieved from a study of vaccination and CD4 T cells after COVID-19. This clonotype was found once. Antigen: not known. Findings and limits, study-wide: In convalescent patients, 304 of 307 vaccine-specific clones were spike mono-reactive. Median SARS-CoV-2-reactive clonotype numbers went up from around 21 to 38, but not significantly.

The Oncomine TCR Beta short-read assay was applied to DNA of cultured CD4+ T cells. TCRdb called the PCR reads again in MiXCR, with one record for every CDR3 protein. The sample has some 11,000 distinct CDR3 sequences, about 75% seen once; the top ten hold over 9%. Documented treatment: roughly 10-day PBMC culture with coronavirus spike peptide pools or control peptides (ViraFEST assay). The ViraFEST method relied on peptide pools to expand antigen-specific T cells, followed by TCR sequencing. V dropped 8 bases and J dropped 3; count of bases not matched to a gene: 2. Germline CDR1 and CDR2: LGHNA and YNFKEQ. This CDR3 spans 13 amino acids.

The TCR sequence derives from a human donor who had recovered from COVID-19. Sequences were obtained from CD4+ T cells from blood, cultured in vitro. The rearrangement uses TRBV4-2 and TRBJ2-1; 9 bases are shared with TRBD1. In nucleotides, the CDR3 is TGTGCCAGCGGACAGGGGAACTACAATGAGCAGTTCTTC. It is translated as CASGQGNYNEQFF.